This record concerns one TCR beta chain sequence. No cognate antigen has been identified for it. No qualities accompany the bases; no much larger clone lies one base away. TCRbeta CDR3 regions were amplified from genomic DNA by means of the immunoSEQ Assay, a bias-controlled multiplex PCR. The published analysis was carried out like this. Within the assay, amplification of reference gene primers was used to estimate how many nucleated cells each sample contained. Sequence reads were collapsed and filtered to measure the absolute abundance of every unique TCRbeta CDR3 rearrangement. For each sample, productive Simpson clonality was calculated as the square root of Simpson's diversity index over productive rearrangements. Entries here come from immuneACCESS through TCRdb and include only in-frame sequences with V and J called. Some clones fail to appear in such tables; in the studies checked, an unresolved V gene covers under half of the shortfall, and the cause of the remainder is unknown. V and J calls and clone size follow that table, whereas D and trimming were derived from the DNA. The table for this sample lists 250,000 or so clones; roughly 86% of them were counted only once. 4% to 4.5% of the sample is held by the ten biggest clonotypes.

Collaborating institutions collected whole blood in K2EDTA tubes following their own protocols. For TCRbeta analysis, collaborators shipped samples in one of three forms: frozen whole blood, isolated PBMCs, or DNA extracted from either of those sample types. The sample is drawn from a study of blood T cell repertoires in COVID-19 (dated by TCRdb to 2019 to 2021). In the study overall: The collaborator samples originated in the United States, Italy and Spain and spanned the acute and convalescent phases of COVID-19. The prospective study material was composed of cDNA or gDNA derived from T cells, B-cell-depleted T cells, or PBMCs. Deeply sampled blood TCRbeta repertoires from subjects exposed to, actively infected with, or recovered from COVID-19 were included in the dataset. The repertoires were released in a freely available public database intended as a resource for research on the immune response to SARS-CoV-2. Samples were obtained from the ongoing ImmuneRACE study (first 160 participants) and from some 1,300 subjects provided by 6 global collaborators. Sample metadata almost always included a de-identified subject ID, COVID-19 status, age in years and sex. HLA class I and class II types, where available, came from metadata supplied by the sample provider rather than from assay-based typing. Study-level results and caveats: How much clinical and demographic metadata was included differed by source and by participant, and the metadata was provided uncurated.

This clonotype was obtained from a man aged 50 to 60 with acute or convalescent COVID-19. What was sequenced was peripheral blood.

The CDR3 has the sequence CAIRREGQGETQYF. The sequence in DNA is TGTGCCATCAGGAGGGAGGGGCAGGGAGAGACCCAGTACTTC. The chain links TRBV10-3 with TRBJ2-5; the central 7 bases match TRBD2. Via the germline V gene, CDR1 is ENHRY and CDR2 SYGVKD. Trimmed from V: 6 bases; trimmed from J: 4 bases; junction bases lacking a gene match: 8. The CDR3 starts with the cysteine, ends with the phenylalanine, and has 14 residues. Only CDR3 DNA is held: 42 bases, read in frame from base 1.